These 10 T cell receptor beta chains came from one sample sequenced in a study of beta chain features in type 1 diabetes. TCRB transcripts that were expressed got sequenced, as all of the isolated RNA had been reverse transcribed. The repertoire was sequenced with immunoSEQ multiplex PCR; TCRdb's copy has only in-frame clones and lacks some. Here the sample spans more than 300,000 clones, about 14% being singletons. Material for sequencing was naive CD4+ T cells from blood. Receptors originate from a woman aged 18-29 years in good health.

The gene calls are TRBV30 and TRBJ2-6; a possible D gene is TRBD2 (5 bases). Germline V gene sequence: CDR1 GTSNPN, CDR2 SVGIG (reference sequence). V was shortened by 0 bases and J by 0 bases, with 24 bases between the two germline ends. The CDR3 spans 21 residues. In DNA, the CDR3 is TGTGCCTGGAGTGTTAGAGGTATATGGACGGGGATAAACTCTGGGGCCAACGTCCTGACTTTC. It codes for CAWSVRGIWTGINSGANVLTF.

This chain joins TRBV28 and TRBJ2-7; D gene ambiguous. Germline loops: CDR1 MDHEN, CDR2 SYDVKM. CDR3 length: 13 amino acids. With 5 bases removed from V and 2 bases from J, the gap between germline ends came to 10 bases. The CDR3 spells CASSTTRAYEQYF. CDR3 bases: TGTGCCAGCAGTACTACCCGGGCCTACGAGCAGTACTTC.

This chain connects TRBV19 to TRBJ2-1; D gene unclear. The V gene lost 4 bases and the J gene lost 4 bases, with 17 bases spanning the gap. Germline CDR1 reads LNHDA; CDR2 reads SQIVND (reference sequence). The CDR3 sequence is 16 residues long. The CDR3 DNA reads as TGTGCCAGTAGTAGGGCCGTCACTTCCCCGTACAATGAGCAGTTCTTC. This sequence encodes CASSRAVTSPYNEQFF.

This clone was recorded a few times. V gene TRBV19 combines with J gene TRBJ2-7, with 9 bases that match TRBD2. CDR1 and CDR2 from the germline V gene are LNHDA and SQIVND (reference sequence). The CDR3 length is 14 residues. Trimming took 5 bases from V and 0 from J; bases not matched to a gene: 2. The DNA for the CDR3 is TGTGCCAGTAGTGGTAGCGGGAGCTCCTACGAGCAGTACTTC. Its protein is CASSGSGSSYEQYF.

This clone was counted only a few times. This chain links TRBV5-6 with TRBJ1-5; 8 bases agree with TRBD1. Germline CDR1 and CDR2: SGHDT and YYEEEE. V lost 4 bases, J lost 0 bases, and 6 bases stayed unmatched. CDR3 length equals 16 residues. The CDR3 region has the DNA TGTGCCAGCAGCCGCAGGGGGCGGTTTAGCAATCAGCCCCAGCATTTT. It codes for CASSRRGRFSNQPQHF.

The rearrangement links TRBV30 to TRBJ2-5; 7 nucleotides align to TRBD2. Germline V gene sequence: CDR1 GTSNPN, CDR2 SVGIG (reference sequence). Losses at the gene ends were 3 bases for V and 1 base for J; bases not matched to a gene: 5. The CDR3 totals 14 residues. The DNA of the CDR3 is TGTGCCTGGAGCGACGGACTAGGCCAAGAGACCCAGTACTTC. Translating it yields CAWSDGLGQETQYF.

This clone was picked up a small number of times. This rearrangement joins TRBV4-2 to TRBJ2-1; the match to TRBD2 covers 11 bases. CDR3 size: 19 residues. The junction had 8 bases not matched to a gene; V was cut back by 1 base and J by 0 bases. CDR1 is LGHNA and CDR2 is YNFKEQ in the germline V gene. CDR3 in amino acids: CASSQGLAGGQSSYNEQFF. The CDR3 nucleotides read TGTGCCAGCAGCCAAGGGCTAGCGGGAGGCCAGAGCTCCTACAATGAGCAGTTCTTC.

This clone was recorded a few times. J is TRBJ2-3 and V is TRBV2, with 7 bases that match TRBD1. The CDR3 has 12 amino acids. J gave up 6 bases and V 4 bases, and 1 base lay outside the gene matches. Germline CDR1 reads SNHLY; CDR2 reads FYNNEI. The DNA of the CDR3 is TGTGCCAGCAGTGCACAGGGGGATACGCAGTATTTT. Encoded protein: CASSAQGDTQYF. Filled out from reference TRBV2 and TRBJ2-3, the complete variable domain reads EPEVTQTPSHQVTQMGQEVILRCVPISNHLYFYWYRQILGQKVEFLVSFYNNEISEKSEIFDDQFSVERPDGSNFTLKIRSTKLEDSAMYFCASSAQGDTQYFGPGTRLTVL.

V is TRBV2 and J is TRBJ2-7; D uncertain. CDR3 length: 14 amino acids. V was trimmed by 1 base and J by 6 bases, leaving 13 bases between them. Germline V gene lookup returns CDR1 SNHLY and CDR2 FYNNEI. CDR3 sequence reads: CASSEVHARGEQYF. The CDR3 nucleotides read TGTGCCAGCAGTGAAGTTCACGCGAGAGGCGAGCAGTACTTC.

This sequence joins TRBV30 and TRBJ2-3; D is possibly TRBD2 (6 bases). The CDR3 runs 13 residues. V lost 6 bases to trimming and J lost 2 bases, with 12 bases between them. CDR1 and CDR2 (germline): GTSNPN, SVGIG (reference sequence). The CDR3 here is CACRAGFTDTQYF. CDR3 sequence (DNA): TGTGCCTGCAGGGCGGGATTCACAGATACGCAGTATTTT.